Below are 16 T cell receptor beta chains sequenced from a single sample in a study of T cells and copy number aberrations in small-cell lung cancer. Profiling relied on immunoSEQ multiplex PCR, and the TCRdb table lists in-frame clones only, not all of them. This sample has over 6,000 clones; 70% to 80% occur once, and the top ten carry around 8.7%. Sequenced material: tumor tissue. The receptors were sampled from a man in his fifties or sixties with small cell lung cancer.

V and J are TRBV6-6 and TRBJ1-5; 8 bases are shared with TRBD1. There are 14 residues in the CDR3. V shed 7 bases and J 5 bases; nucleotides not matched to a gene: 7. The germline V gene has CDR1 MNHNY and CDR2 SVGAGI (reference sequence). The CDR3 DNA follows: TGTGCCAGCAACAAAGGACAGGGACATCAGCCCCAGCATTTT. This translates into CASNKGQGHQPQHF.

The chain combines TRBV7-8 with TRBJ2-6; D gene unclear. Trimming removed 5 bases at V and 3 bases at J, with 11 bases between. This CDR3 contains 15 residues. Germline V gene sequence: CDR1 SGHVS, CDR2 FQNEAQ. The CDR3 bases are TGTGCCAGCAGCAAAGGAATAGGTGGGGCCAACGTCCTGACTTTC. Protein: CASSKGIGGANVLTF.

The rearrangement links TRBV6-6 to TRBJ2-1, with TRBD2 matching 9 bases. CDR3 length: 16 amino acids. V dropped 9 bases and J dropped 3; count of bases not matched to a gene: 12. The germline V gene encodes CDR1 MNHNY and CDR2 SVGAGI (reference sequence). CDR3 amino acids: CASGGWGSGGYNEQFF. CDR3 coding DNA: TGTGCCAGTGGTGGGTGGGGTAGCGGGGGCTACAATGAGCAGTTCTTC.

CDR3 nucleotides: TGCGCCAGCAGTGGAATTGGGTCCCCGGGAAATTCCTACGAGCAGTACTTC. This translates into CASSGIGSPGNSYEQYF. The rearrangement uses TRBV10-1 and TRBJ2-7; a possible D gene is TRBD2 (5 bases). The V gene lost 4 bases and the J gene lost 1 base, with 20 bases spanning the gap. Per germline, CDR1 WNHNN and CDR2 SYGVQD (reference sequence). This CDR3 comprises 17 residues.

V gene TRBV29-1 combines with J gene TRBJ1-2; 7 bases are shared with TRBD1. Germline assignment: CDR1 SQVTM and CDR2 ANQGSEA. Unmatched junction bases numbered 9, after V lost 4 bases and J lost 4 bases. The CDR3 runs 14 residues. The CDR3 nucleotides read TGCAGCGTTGTGGAGGGGGCGTCTTTCTATGGCTACACCTTC. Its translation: CSVVEGASFYGYTF.

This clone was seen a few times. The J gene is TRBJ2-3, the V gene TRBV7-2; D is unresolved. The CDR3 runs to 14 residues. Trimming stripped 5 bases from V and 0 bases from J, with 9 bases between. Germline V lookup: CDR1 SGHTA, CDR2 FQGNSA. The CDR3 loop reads CASSPTTSTDTQYF. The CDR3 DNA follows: TGTGCCAGCAGCCCGACAACTAGCACAGATACGCAGTATTTT. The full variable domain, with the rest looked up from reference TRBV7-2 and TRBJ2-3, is GAGVSQSPSNKVTEKGKDVELRCDPISGHTALYWYRQSLGQGLEFLIYFQGNSAPDKSGLPSDRFSAERTGGSVSTLTIQRTQQEDSAVYLCASSPTTSTDTQYFGPGTRLTVL.

DNA of the CDR3: TGTGCCAGCAGCTTCACTTACGGGGTGGAAAAGCCCCAGCATTTT. This gives the protein CASSFTYGVEKPQHF. The chain recombines TRBV7-2 with TRBJ1-5; D is unresolved. Trimming stripped 3 bases from V and 8 bases from J, with 17 bases between. The CDR3 has 15 residues. Germline V CDR1 and CDR2: SGHTA, FQGNSA.

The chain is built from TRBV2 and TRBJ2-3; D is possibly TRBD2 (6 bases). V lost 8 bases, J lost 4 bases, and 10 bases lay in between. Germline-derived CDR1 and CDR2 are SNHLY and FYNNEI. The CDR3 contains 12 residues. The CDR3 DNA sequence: TGTGCCAGCCAACTAGCTTCAGATACGCAGTATTTT. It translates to CASQLASDTQYF.

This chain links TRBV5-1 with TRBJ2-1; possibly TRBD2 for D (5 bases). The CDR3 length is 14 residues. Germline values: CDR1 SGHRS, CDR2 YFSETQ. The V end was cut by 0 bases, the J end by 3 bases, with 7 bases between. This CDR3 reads CASSLDGVYNEQFF. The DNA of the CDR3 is TGCGCCAGCAGCTTGGACGGGGTCTACAATGAGCAGTTCTTC.

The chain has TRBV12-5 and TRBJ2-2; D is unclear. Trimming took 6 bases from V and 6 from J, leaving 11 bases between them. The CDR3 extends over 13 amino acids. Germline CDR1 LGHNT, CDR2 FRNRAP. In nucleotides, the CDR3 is TGTGCTAGTGGCCGCGACACTTCCGGGGAGCTGTTTTTT. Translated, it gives CASGRDTSGELFF. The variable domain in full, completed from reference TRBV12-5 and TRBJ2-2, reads DARVTQTPRHKVTEMGQEVTMRCQPILGHNTVFWYRQTMMQGLELLAYFRNRAPLDDSGMPKDRFSAEMPDATLATLKIQPSEPRDSAVYFCASGRDTSGELFFGEGSRLTVL.

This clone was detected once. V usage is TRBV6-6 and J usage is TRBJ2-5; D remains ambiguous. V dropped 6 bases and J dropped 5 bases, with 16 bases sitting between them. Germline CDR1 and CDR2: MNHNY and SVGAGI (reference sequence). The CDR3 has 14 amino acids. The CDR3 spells CASRQTPASETQYF. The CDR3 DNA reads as TGTGCCAGCAGACAGACCCCAGCAAGCGAGACCCAGTACTTC.

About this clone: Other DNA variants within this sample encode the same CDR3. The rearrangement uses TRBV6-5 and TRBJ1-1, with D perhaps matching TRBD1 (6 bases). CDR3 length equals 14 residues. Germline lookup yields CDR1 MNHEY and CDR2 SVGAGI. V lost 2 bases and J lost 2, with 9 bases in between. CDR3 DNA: TGTGCCAGCAGTTACGAAGGGGGTAACACTGAAGCTTTCTTT. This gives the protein CASSYEGGNTEAFF.

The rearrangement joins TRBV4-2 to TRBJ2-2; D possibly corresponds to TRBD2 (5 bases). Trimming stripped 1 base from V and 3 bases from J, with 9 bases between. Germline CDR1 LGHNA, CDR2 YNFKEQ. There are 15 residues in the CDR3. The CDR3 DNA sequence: TGTGCCAGCAGCCAAGGACGTAGCGACACCGGGGAGCTGTTTTTT. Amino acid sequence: CASSQGRSDTGELFF.

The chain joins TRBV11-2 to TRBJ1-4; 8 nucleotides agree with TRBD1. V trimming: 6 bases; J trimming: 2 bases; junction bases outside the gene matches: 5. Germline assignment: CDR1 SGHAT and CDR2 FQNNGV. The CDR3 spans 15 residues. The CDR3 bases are TGTGCCAGCAGTCCCAGGGGGCTGACTAATGAAAAACTGTTTTTT. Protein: CASSPRGLTNEKLFF.

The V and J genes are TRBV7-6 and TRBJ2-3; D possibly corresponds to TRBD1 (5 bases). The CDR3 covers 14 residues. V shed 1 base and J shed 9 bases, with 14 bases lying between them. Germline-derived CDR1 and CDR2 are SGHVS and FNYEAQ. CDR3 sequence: CASSLGGRTPTQYF. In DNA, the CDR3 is TGTGCCAGCAGCTTAGGGGGCCGGACCCCAACGCAGTATTTT.

CDR3 region: CASSPNPTGGLYNEQFF. DNA of the CDR3: TGCGCCAGCAGCCCCAATCCCACAGGGGGGCTCTACAATGAGCAGTTCTTC. The rearrangement links TRBV5-1 to TRBJ2-1; 8 nucleotides line up with TRBD1. The CDR3 is made up of 17 amino acids. Germline values: CDR1 SGHRS, CDR2 YFSETQ. V gave up 4 bases and J gave up 3 bases; unmatched junction bases: 12.